The rows below give T cell receptor beta chains drawn from one sample of a study of cytomegalovirus exposure and HLA in healthy donors. Data came from immunoSEQ multiplex PCR; TCRdb stores just in-frame clones and leaves some out. The table lists 150,000 or so clones, about 80% of them singletons. The specimen was PBMCs. These receptors were collected from a woman aged 40 to 50 in good health and CMV-seronegative. The CDR3 runs from the conserved cysteine through the conserved F or W. The D gene is left open where the match is weak. Clone size, where shown, is once, few, many, or a class for clones that have expanded.

.,TRBD2,TRBJ2-1,TRBV5-1,TGCGCCAGCAGCCGGGATAGCGGGGGTGAGCAGTTCTTC,CASSRDSGGEQFF
.,.,TRBJ2-3,TRBV5-4,TGTGCCAGCAGCTTGGGGAGGCACAGGAGGGAAACAGATACGCAGTATTTT,CASSLGRHRRETDTQYF
.,TRBD1,TRBJ1-2,TRBV7-2,TGTGCCAGCAGCTTCTTGGACAGGGTTGGCTATGGCTACACCTTC,CASSFLDRVGYGYTF
.,.,TRBJ2-5,TRBV28,TGTGCCAGCAGTTCCACCAGACAGGCAATGGAGACCCAGTACTTC,CASSSTRQAMETQYF
.,TRBD1,TRBJ2-7,TRBV9,TGTGCCAGCAGCGTAGGAGGAGACAGGGCTTACGAGCAGTACTTC,CASSVGGDRAYEQYF
.,TRBD1,TRBJ1-2,TRBV7-8,TGTGCCAGCAGCTTAGCGCCCCTCGGACAGGGGAACTATGGCTACACCTTC,CASSLAPLGQGNYGYTF
few,.,TRBJ1-1,TRBV6-4,TGTGCCAGCAGTGTGGAGGGCTCGAAAACTGAAGCTTTCTTT,CASSVEGSKTEAFF
.,.,TRBJ1-2,TRBV5-1,TGCGCCAGCAGCTTGGAACGGCGGGAGGCTGGCTACACCTTC,CASSLERREAGYTF
.,TRBD1,TRBJ2-7,TRBV6-5,TGTGCCAGCAGCCGGGGGACAGGGGTGGGGGAGCAGTACTTC,CASSRGTGVGEQYF
.,TRBD2,TRBJ2-1,TRBV5-1,TGCGCCAGCAGCCGGACTAGCGGGGGATACAATGAGCAGTTCTTC,CASSRTSGGYNEQFF
.,.,TRBJ1-1,TRBV28,TGTGCCAGCAGTTTGTGGCCCACTGAAGCTTTCTTT,CASSLWPTEAFF
.,TRBD2,TRBJ2-3,TRBV5-1,TGCGCCAGCAGCCCCGAGACTAGCGGGGCCACAGATACGCAGTATTTT,CASSPETSGATDTQYF
.,TRBD1,TRBJ2-5,TRBV5-6,TGTGCCAGCAGAAGACAGGGGGGAGGCTTACGGGAGACCCAGTACTTC,CASRRQGGGLRETQYF
.,.,TRBJ2-3,TRBV7-2,TGTGCCAGCAGCTTATCACTTCGGTCTAGCACAGATACGCAGTATTTT,CASSLSLRSSTDTQYF
.,.,TRBJ1-4,TRBV5-1,TGCGCCAGCATGAGCGAGGGTCATGAAAAACTGTTTTTT,CASMSEGHEKLFF